One TCR beta chain is described in this entry. Antigen specificity is unknown. Both 60 Vbeta primers and 13 Jbeta primers went into the PCR. Measured with immunoSEQ multiplex PCR; TCRdb has only the in-frame clones, and not every one. This table holds approximately 81,000 clones, 77% found once. This CDR3 is built from 17 residues. The V gene's germline CDR1 is LNHDA and CDR2 SQIVND (reference sequence). V gave up 2 bases and J gave up 0 bases, with 14 bases separating them. These data originate in a study of cytomegalovirus exposure and HLA in healthy donors. Overall study results and limits: It emerged from a later analysis that several of the most significant clusters appeared to be linked to common viral pathogens. The study reported that TCR beta sequences accurately predicted HLA-A and HLA-B alleles in most subjects.

Sequencing was carried out using PBMCs. This rearrangement joins TRBV19 to TRBJ1-5, with D possibly TRBD1 on 6 matching bases. This TCR derives from a man between 50 and 59 years old in good health and CMV-seropositive. CDR3 amino acids: CASSIWTGRGSNQPQHF. CDR3 DNA sequence: TGTGCCAGTAGTATATGGACGGGCAGGGGTAGCAATCAGCCCCAGCATTTT.